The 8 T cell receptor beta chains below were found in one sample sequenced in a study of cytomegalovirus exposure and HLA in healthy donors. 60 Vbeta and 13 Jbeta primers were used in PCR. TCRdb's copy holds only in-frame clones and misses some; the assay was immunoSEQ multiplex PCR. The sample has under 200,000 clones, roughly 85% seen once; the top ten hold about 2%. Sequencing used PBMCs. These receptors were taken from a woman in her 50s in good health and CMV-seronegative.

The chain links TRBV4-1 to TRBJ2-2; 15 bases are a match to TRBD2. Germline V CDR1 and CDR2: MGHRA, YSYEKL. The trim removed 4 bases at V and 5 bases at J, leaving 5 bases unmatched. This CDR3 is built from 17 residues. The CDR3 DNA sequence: TGCGCCAGCAGCCCGCGGACTAGCGGGAGGGCTACCGGGGAGCTGTTTTTT. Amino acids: CASSPRTSGRATGELFF.

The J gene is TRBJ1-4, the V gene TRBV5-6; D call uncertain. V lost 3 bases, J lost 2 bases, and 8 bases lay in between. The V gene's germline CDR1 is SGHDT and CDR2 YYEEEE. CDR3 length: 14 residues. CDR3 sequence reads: CASSSRVTNEKLFF. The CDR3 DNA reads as TGTGCCAGCAGCTCCCGGGTGACTAATGAAAAACTGTTTTTT.

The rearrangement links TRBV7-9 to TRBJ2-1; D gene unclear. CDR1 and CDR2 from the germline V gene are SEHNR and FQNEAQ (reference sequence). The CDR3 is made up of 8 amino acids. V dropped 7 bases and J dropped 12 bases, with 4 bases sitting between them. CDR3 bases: TGTGCCAGCAACGGGCAGTTCTTC. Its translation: CASNGQFF.

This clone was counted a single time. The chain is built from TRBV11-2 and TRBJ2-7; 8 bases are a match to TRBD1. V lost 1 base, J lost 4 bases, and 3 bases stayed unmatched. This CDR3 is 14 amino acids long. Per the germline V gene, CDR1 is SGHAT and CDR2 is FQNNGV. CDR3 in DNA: TGTGCCAGCAGCTTAGGGACAGGGACGTACGAGCAGTACTTC. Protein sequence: CASSLGTGTYEQYF.

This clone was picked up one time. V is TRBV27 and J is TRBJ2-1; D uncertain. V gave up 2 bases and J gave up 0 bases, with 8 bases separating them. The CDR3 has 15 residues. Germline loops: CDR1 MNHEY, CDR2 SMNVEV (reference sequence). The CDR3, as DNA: TGTGCCAGCAGTTTAGACCCTAGCTCCTACAATGAGCAGTTCTTC. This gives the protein CASSLDPSSYNEQFF.

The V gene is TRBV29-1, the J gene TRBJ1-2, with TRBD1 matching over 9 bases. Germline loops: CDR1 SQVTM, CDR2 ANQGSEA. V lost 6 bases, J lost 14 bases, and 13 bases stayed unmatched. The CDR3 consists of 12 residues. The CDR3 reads CSVLRDRAPGTF. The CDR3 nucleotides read TGCAGCGTCCTCCGGGACAGGGCCCCAGGAACCTTC.

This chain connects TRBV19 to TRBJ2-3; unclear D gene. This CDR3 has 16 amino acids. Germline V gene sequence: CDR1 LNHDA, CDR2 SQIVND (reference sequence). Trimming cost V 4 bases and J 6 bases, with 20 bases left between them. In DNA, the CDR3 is TGTGCCAGTAGTAATGGTAATAGAGTAATCACGGATACGCAGTATTTT. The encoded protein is CASSNGNRVITDTQYF. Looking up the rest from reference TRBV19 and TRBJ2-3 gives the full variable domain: DGGITQSPKYLFRKEGQNVTLSCEQNLNHDAMYWYRQDPGQGLRLIYYSQIVNDFQKGDIAEGYSVSREKKESFPLTVTSAQKNPTAFYLCASSNGNRVITDTQYFGPGTRLTVL.

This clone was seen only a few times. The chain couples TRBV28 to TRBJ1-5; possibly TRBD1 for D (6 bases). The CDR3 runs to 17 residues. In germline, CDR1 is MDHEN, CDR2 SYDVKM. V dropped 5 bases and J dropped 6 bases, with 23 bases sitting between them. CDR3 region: CASSGGGRYERGQPQHF. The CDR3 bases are TGTGCCAGCAGTGGGGGGGGCAGGTATGAGCGCGGTCAGCCCCAGCATTTT. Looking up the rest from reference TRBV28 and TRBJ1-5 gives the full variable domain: DVKVTQSSRYLVKRTGEKVFLECVQDMDHENMFWYRQDPGLGLRLIYFSYDVKMKEKGDIPEGYSVSREKKERFSLILESASTNQTSMYLCASSGGGRYERGQPQHFGDGTRLSIL.